The 30 T cell receptor beta chains presented below share a single source sample, sequenced in a study of T cell repertoires in cytomegalovirus infection (dated by TCRdb to between 2019 and 2020). For sequencing, an Illumina HiSeq 1500 was employed. Using fastp at Q25 and MiXCR, TCRdb reprocessed the public reads and kept productive beta chains. Each entry merges the rows of one CDR3 protein and shows their most common DNA and genes. A total of about 770,000 distinct CDR3 sequences appear in this sample, 25% to 35% of them only once. 13% of the sample rests with the top ten. Read against the paper, the sample's treatment or condition label means: in vitro stimulation with specific CMV peptide epitopes to enrich CMV-specific T cells. Which antigens these TCRs recognize remains unknown. The sample in question was cultured CD8+ T cells from PBMCs, obtained from culture after CMV antigen stimulation. These receptor sequences come from a human donor in good health (CMV status not recorded). Some clones in this sample may be carry-over from other donors' samples.

The CDR3 nucleotides read TGCGCCAGCAGCCAAGATTTAATGGTCCTAAATGAAAAACTGTTTTTT. Translation gives CASSQDLMVLNEKLFF. The chain combines TRBV4-3 with TRBJ1-4, with D hard to call. Trimming shortened V by 0 bases and J by 5 bases, and 13 bases separated the two germline ends. Germline V gene lookup returns CDR1 LGHNA and CDR2 YSLEER. This CDR3 is 16 amino acids long.

This clonotype showed up many times. The rearrangement joins TRBV19 to TRBJ2-2; D call uncertain. Trimming removed 9 bases from V and 1 base from J, with 9 bases in between. Germline V gives CDR1 LNHDA, CDR2 SQIVND (reference sequence). The CDR3 contains 13 residues. The CDR3 protein is CASSFGNTGELFF. CDR3 nucleotide sequence: TGTGCCAGCAGTTTCGGGAACACCGGGGAGCTGTTTTTT.

At least ten counts were recorded for this clonotype. This CDR3 is CASSEARGGTYNEQFF. The CDR3 DNA sequence: TGTGCCAGCAGTGAAGCGCGGGGAGGAACCTACAATGAGCAGTTCTTC. The chain uses TRBV6-1 and TRBJ2-1; possibly TRBD2 for D (6 bases). In germline, CDR1 is MNHNS, CDR2 SASEGT. Trimming removed 0 bases at V and 2 bases at J, with 11 bases between. The CDR3 has 16 amino acids.

This clonotype was counted at least ten times. Its ends do not fully match the called genes, so a read error is possible. V gene TRBV7-6 combines with J gene TRBJ1-2; 12 bases fit TRBD1. The CDR3 has 16 residues. Per the germline V gene, CDR1 is SGHVS and CDR2 is FNYEAQ. In nucleotides, the CDR3 is TGTGCCAGCAGCACACCGGGACAGGGGGCTAACGATGGCTACACCTTC. Translating gives CASSTPGQGANDGYTF. The whole variable domain, remainder taken from reference TRBV7-6 and TRBJ1-2, is GAGVSQSPRYKVTKRGQDVALRCDPISGHVSLYWYRQALGQGPEFLTYFNYEAQQDKSGLPNDRFSAERPEGSISTLTIQRTEQRDSAMYRCASSTPGQGANDGYTFGSGTRLTVV.

This chain joins TRBV7-6 and TRBJ2-5; D may correspond to TRBD1 or TRBD2 (6 bases each). This CDR3 contains 15 residues. Per the germline V gene, CDR1 is SGHVS and CDR2 is FNYEAQ. Trimming shortened V by 8 bases and J by 3 bases, and 19 bases separated the two germline ends. The DNA of the CDR3 is TGTGCCAGCCTCTTAAGGGGGGCAAGGAAAGAGACCCAGTACTTC. This translates into CASLLRGARKETQYF.

This clonotype showed up just a few times. The chain employs TRBV28 and TRBJ2-2, with 7 bases that match TRBD2. CDR3 length: 17 amino acids. Per germline, CDR1 MDHEN and CDR2 SYDVKM. The junction had 11 bases not matched to a gene; V was cut back by 3 bases and J by 4 bases. CDR3 bases: TGTGCCAGCAGTTTCTATCTGAGGGGAGGGAGCACCGGGGAGCTGTTTTTT. It codes for CASSFYLRGGSTGELFF. Combining the CDR3 with reference TRBV28 and TRBJ2-2 gives the whole variable domain DVKVTQSSRYLVKRTGEKVFLECVQDMDHENMFWYRQDPGLGLRLIYFSYDVKMKEKGDIPEGYSVSREKKERFSLILESASTNQTSMYLCASSFYLRGGSTGELFFGEGSRLTVL.

The chain joins TRBV6-5 to TRBJ1-1; a weak D match, TRBD1 (5 bases). The CDR3 length is 16 residues. V was shortened by 0 bases and J by 11 bases, with 22 bases between the two germline ends. Germline V lookup: CDR1 MNHEY, CDR2 SVGAGI. Written as DNA, the CDR3 is TGTGCCAGCAGTTACTCGAGGGGAGCTACCGGGGTGGCGGCTTTCTTT. Translating gives CASSYSRGATGVAAFF.

The chain has TRBV5-6 and TRBJ2-5; TRBD2 matches 12 bases. CDR1 is SGHDT and CDR2 is YYEEEE in the germline V gene. The CDR3 loop spans 15 amino acids. V gave up 7 bases and J gave up 4 bases; unmatched junction bases: 8. For the CDR3, the DNA is TGTGCCAGCGAACTAGCGGGGGGCCCGGCAGAGACCCAGTACTTC. Protein product: CASELAGGPAETQYF. The full variable domain, in which reference TRBV5-6 and TRBJ2-5 provide the parts outside the CDR3, is DAGVTQSPTHLIKTRGQQVTLRCSPKSGHDTVSWYQQALGQGPQFIFQYYEEEERQRGNFPDRFSGHQFPNYSSELNVNALLLGDSALYLCASELAGGPAETQYFGPGTRLLVL.

This clonotype was counted between two and nine times. The genes are TRBV7-8 and TRBJ2-1; TRBD1 matches 7 bases. The CDR3 has 20 residues. Trimming at V came to 2 bases and at J to 4 bases, leaving 20 bases not matched to a gene. Germline-derived CDR1 and CDR2 are SGHVS and FQNEAQ. CDR3 nucleotide sequence: TGTGCCAGCAGCTTACTCCCCACGGTAGTAACGGACAGGCGTTACAATGAGCAGTTCTTC. It is translated as CASSLLPTVVTDRRYNEQFF.

This clonotype was counted between two and nine times. The genes are TRBV25-1 and TRBJ1-1, with 8 positions matching TRBD1. Germline CDR1 is MGHDK and CDR2 is SYGVNS. After removal of 3 bases from V and 5 bases from J, the junction contained 5 bases not matched to a gene. The CDR3 sequence is 14 residues long. The DNA of the CDR3 is TGTGCCAGCAGTGACAGGGGGCCTGTAACTGAAGCTTTCTTT. Translating it yields CASSDRGPVTEAFF.

This clonotype occurred once. V is TRBV28 and J is TRBJ2-1, with a possible D match to TRBD2 (5 bases). The CDR3 spans 11 residues. The germline V gene has CDR1 MDHEN and CDR2 SYDVKM. Trimming left V 7 bases short and J 9 bases short, with 10 bases between. DNA of the CDR3: TGTGCCAGCACCTTGGGAGCTGAGCAGTTCTTC. It specifies CASTLGAEQFF.

This clonotype appeared a few times. The chain links TRBV6-6 to TRBJ1-5; D unclear. Germline assignment: CDR1 MNHNY and CDR2 SVGAGI (reference sequence). The CDR3 length is 15 residues. V was shortened by 1 base and J by 2 bases, with 9 bases between the two germline ends. DNA for the CDR3: TGTGCCAGCAGTTACTTAGGGATAGGCAATCAGCCCCAGCATTTT. It codes for CASSYLGIGNQPQHF.

The sample holds a few counts of this clonotype. V is TRBV5-6 and J is TRBJ2-5; D might be TRBD2 (5 bases). The CDR3 totals 14 residues. V was clipped by 0 bases and J by 7 bases, with 13 bases between them. Germline loops: CDR1 SGHDT, CDR2 YYEEEE. CDR3 in amino acids: CASSLGTSIRTQYF. In nucleotides, the CDR3 is TGTGCCAGCAGCTTGGGGACTTCTATCCGGACCCAGTACTTC.

V is TRBV27 and J is TRBJ2-3; D remains unclear. This CDR3 comprises 15 residues. CDR1 is MNHEY, CDR2 SMNVEV, per germline (reference sequence). V shed 3 bases and J shed 4 bases, with 14 bases lying between them. CDR3 residues: CASSLKGRMADTQYF. The CDR3 DNA sequence: TGTGCCAGCAGTTTGAAAGGGCGGATGGCAGATACGCAGTATTTT.

V is TRBV7-6 and J is TRBJ2-1; D is unresolved. Germline values: CDR1 SGHVS, CDR2 FNYEAQ. V lost 5 bases and J 6 bases, leaving 23 bases between the germline ends. The CDR3 extends over 17 amino acids. The CDR3 region has the DNA TGTGCCAGCAGCCCAACATCCCGTACCAAACCCCCCAATGAGCAGTTCTTC. Protein sequence: CASSPTSRTKPPNEQFF.

The rearrangement uses TRBV19 and TRBJ1-1; D unclear. Trimming shortened V by 5 bases and J by 5 bases, and 15 bases separated the two germline ends. Germline V gene lookup returns CDR1 LNHDA and CDR2 SQIVND (reference sequence). The CDR3 loop spans 14 amino acids. The CDR3 coding sequence is TGTGCCAGTAGTGTCGGGTCAGCGGGTACTGAAGCTTTCTTT. This translates into CASSVGSAGTEAFF.

V is TRBV6-5 and J is TRBJ1-2; no clear D. The CDR3 loop spans 13 amino acids. The V gene lost 4 bases and the J gene lost 0 bases, with 6 bases spanning the gap. Germline-derived CDR1 and CDR2 are MNHEY and SVGAGI. CDR3 region: CASSFHANYGYTF. The CDR3 coding sequence is TGTGCCAGCAGTTTTCACGCTAACTATGGCTACACCTTC.

Comments on this clonotype: Germline is not matched at one junction end, which may reflect a read error. The chain is built from TRBV6-5 and TRBJ2-1, with D possibly matching TRBD1 (5 bases). Germline values: CDR1 MNHEY, CDR2 SVGAGI. The CDR3 spans 20 residues. The CDR3 protein is CVSSYSVQEIYRSIYNEQFF. The CDR3, as DNA: TGTGTCAGCAGTTACTCGGTACAGGAGATTTACAGGTCGATATACAATGAGCAGTTCTTC.

Turning to this clonotype: This sequence may be a read error, since a much larger clone differs from it by one base. This sequence joins TRBV7-2 and TRBJ1-5, with 8 bases matching TRBD1. The germline V gene encodes CDR1 SGHTA and CDR2 FQGNSA. The CDR3 is made up of 16 amino acids. Here the CDR3 DNA reads TGTCCCAGCAGCACAGCCGGGACAGGATTCAATCAGCCCCAGCATTTT. Its translation is CPSSTAGTGFNQPQHF.

This rearrangement joins TRBV7-2 to TRBJ2-7; 7 bases map to TRBD1. The ends lost 5 bases at V and 3 bases at J; junction bases unmatched: 13. CDR1 and CDR2 from the germline V gene are SGHTA and FQGNSA. CDR3 length: 16 residues. The CDR3 sequence: CASSQLYGTENYEQYF. As DNA, the CDR3 is TGTGCCAGCAGCCAACTGTATGGGACAGAAAACTACGAGCAGTACTTC.

The CDR3 coding sequence is TGTGCCACCCTGGGAGGCGGGGATGAGCAGTTCTTC. This sequence encodes CATLGGGDEQFF. The genes are TRBV2 and TRBJ2-1, with D possibly matching TRBD2 (6 bases). This CDR3 has 12 residues. Germline V gene sequence: CDR1 SNHLY, CDR2 FYNNEI. Trimming took 10 bases from V and 8 from J, leaving 15 bases between them.

In its sample, this clonotype was seen a few times. The chain couples TRBV7-6 to TRBJ2-1; the D gene is possibly TRBD2 (6 bases). Germline-derived CDR1 and CDR2 are SGHVS and FNYEAQ. The CDR3 totals 15 residues. V was clipped by 5 bases and J by 7 bases, with 18 bases between them. CDR3 sequence: CASSVTAGLWNEQFF. DNA of the CDR3: TGTGCCAGCAGCGTAACCGCGGGGCTGTGGAATGAGCAGTTCTTC. Drawing the rest from reference TRBV7-6 and TRBJ2-1, the complete variable domain is GAGVSQSPRYKVTKRGQDVALRCDPISGHVSLYWYRQALGQGPEFLTYFNYEAQQDKSGLPNDRFSAERPEGSISTLTIQRTEQRDSAMYRCASSVTAGLWNEQFFGPGTRLTVL.

The chain has TRBV25-1 and TRBJ1-1; 8 nucleotides match TRBD1. The germline V gene encodes CDR1 MGHDK and CDR2 SYGVNS. Trimming took 4 bases from V and 4 from J; bases not matched to a gene: 11. CDR3 length: 16 residues. The chain's CDR3 is CASSVRGQGAGTEAFF. CDR3 coding DNA: TGTGCCAGCAGTGTCAGGGGGCAGGGGGCCGGCACTGAAGCTTTCTTT. The full variable domain, its missing parts supplied by reference TRBV25-1 and TRBJ1-1, is EADIYQTPRYLVIGTGKKITLECSQTMGHDKMYWYQQDPGMELHLIHYSYGVNSTEKGDLSSESTVSRIRTEHFPLTLESARPSHTSQYLCASSVRGQGAGTEAFFGQGTRLTVV.

This chain joins TRBV6-1 and TRBJ2-7; 8 positions agree with TRBD2. CDR1 and CDR2 (germline): MNHNS, SASEGT. The J segment lost 4 bases and the V segment lost 4 bases, leaving 9 bases of the junction unmatched. CDR3 size: 15 residues. For the CDR3, the DNA is TGTGCCAGCAGTGGTGCCGGGACTAGTTGGTACGAGCAGTACTTC. It encodes CASSGAGTSWYEQYF.

This clonotype was counted between two and nine times. The chain uses TRBV7-9 and TRBJ1-1, with a weak D call TRBD1 (6 bases). CDR1 is SEHNR, CDR2 FQNEAQ, per germline (reference sequence). Trimming removed 5 bases at V and 8 bases at J, with 15 bases between. The CDR3 contains 13 residues. CDR3 coding DNA: TGTGCCAGCAGCCCTCCGGGACATTTGGAAGCTTTCTTT. It is translated as CASSPPGHLEAFF.

The CDR3 coding sequence is TGTGCCAGCAGCGGCCCACGGACAACCGGGGAGCTGTTTTTT. As protein: CASSGPRTTGELFF. The chain recombines TRBV9 with TRBJ2-2; possibly TRBD1 for D (5 bases). This CDR3 contains 14 residues. Germline assignment: CDR1 SGDLS and CDR2 YYNGEE. Trimming took off 3 bases at V and 5 bases at J, with 11 bases between the two ends.

In this sample, this clonotype turned up a few times. The chain is built from TRBV19 and TRBJ2-3; D may be TRBD2 (6 bases). Deletions cut 0 bases from V and 1 base from J, with 26 bases between. This CDR3 comprises 21 residues. The germline gives CDR1 LNHDA, CDR2 SQIVND (reference sequence). CDR3 loop: CASSIDPLTSFGGARTDTQYF. DNA for the CDR3: TGTGCCAGTAGTATAGACCCACTTACTAGCTTCGGCGGGGCTCGCACAGATACGCAGTATTTT.

The V gene is TRBV12-3 or TRBV12-4, the J gene TRBJ1-2; D not resolved. V was pared by 7 bases and J by 0 bases, with 15 bases between. The CDR3 is 15 residues long. The CDR3 region is CASTQSGLANYGYTF. CDR3 DNA sequence: TGTGCCAGCACCCAATCGGGTTTAGCTAACTATGGCTACACCTTC.

The chain carries TRBV25-1 and TRBJ2-2, with a tentative D call TRBD1 (5 bases). The germline V gene encodes CDR1 MGHDK and CDR2 SYGVNS. CDR3 length: 13 residues. Trimming removed 7 bases at V and 6 bases at J, with 12 bases between. The CDR3 nucleotides read TGTGCCAGCATCTCAGGGAAGGCCGGGGAGCTGTTTTTT. This sequence encodes CASISGKAGELFF.

In this sample, this clonotype turned up a few times. This chain links TRBV27 with TRBJ2-1, with TRBD2 as a possible D gene (7 bases). The CDR3 runs to 13 residues. Germline V gene sequence: CDR1 MNHEY, CDR2 SMNVEV (reference sequence). Trimming left V 7 bases short and J 2 bases short, with 9 bases between. The CDR3 here is CASNGGPYNEQFF. The CDR3, as DNA: TGTGCCAGCAACGGGGGGCCCTACAATGAGCAGTTCTTC.